Listed below are T cell receptor beta chains from one sample, sequenced in a study of blood T cell repertoires in COVID-19. Data came from immunoSEQ multiplex PCR; TCRdb stores just in-frame clones and leaves some out. This table holds about 310,000 clones, 89% found once. The sequenced sample was PBMCs or T cells enriched from blood (not recorded which). The receptors come from a woman in her 40s who had recovered from COVID-19. CDR3s include the opening cysteine and the closing phenylalanine or tryptophan. D genes are given only for firm matches. Clone size is shown for a subset of rows, as once, few, many or a class of expanded clone.

DNA,CDR3,length,D,V,size,J
TGTGCCAGCAGTGACAGATACACTGAAGCTTTCTTT,CASSDRYTEAFF,12,-,TRBV2,-,TRBJ1-1
TGTGCCAGCAGCCAAGGACTAGCGGGCGCGCTCCAGTATTTT,CASSQGLAGALQYF,14,TRBD2,TRBV3-1/TRBV3-2,-,TRBJ2-3
TGTGCCAGCAGTTCTAGCGGGAGGGAGACCCAGTACTTC,CASSSSGRETQYF,13,TRBD2,TRBV12-3/TRBV12-4,-,TRBJ2-5
TGTGCCAGCAGTTTAGAAAAAGGACTAGCGGTACGTAATGAGCAGTTCTTC,CASSLEKGLAVRNEQFF,17,TRBD2,TRBV27,-,TRBJ2-1
TGTGCCAGCTCACCACCGGGGACAGGGGGGAGGTACGAGCAGTACTTC,CASSPPGTGGRYEQYF,16,TRBD1,TRBV18,-,TRBJ2-7
TGTGCCACCCATTTCAGGGGGAGAGCTTTCTTT,CATHFRGRAFF,11,TRBD1,TRBV24-1,few,TRBJ1-1
TGTGCCAGCAGTAAAATAGCGGGAGGTGTCTACAATGAGCAGTTCTTC,CASSKIAGGVYNEQFF,16,TRBD2,TRBV7-8,once,TRBJ2-1
TGCGCCAGCAGTCTTGAGCGGGAGGGCCGACCCGGGGCCAACGTCCTGACTTTC,CASSLEREGRPGANVLTF,18,TRBD2,TRBV23-1,-,TRBJ2-6
TGTGCCTGGAACGCGGGAAATCGAATCGAGCAGTACTTC,CAWNAGNRIEQYF,13,-,TRBV30,-,TRBJ2-7
TGTGCCAGCAGAGAGACAGGGTTCGGCTACACCTTC,CASRETGFGYTF,12,TRBD1,TRBV12-3/TRBV12-4,few,TRBJ1-2
TGTGCCAGCAGCACCTACAGGGATGGCTACACCTTC,CASSTYRDGYTF,12,-,TRBV7-9,-,TRBJ1-2
TGTGCCAGCAGCTTCTGGGGGGTAACTGAAGCTTTCTTT,CASSFWGVTEAFF,13,-,TRBV12-3/TRBV12-4,-,TRBJ1-1
TGTGCCAGCAGTGAATCGTCTGTTGGGGAGCTGTTTTTT,CASSESSVGELFF,13,-,TRBV2,once,TRBJ2-2
TGTGCCAGCAGCCAGACAGGCCAAACGGGGCCCCAGCATTTT,CASSQTGQTGPQHF,14,-,TRBV7-2,-,TRBJ1-5
TGTGCCAGCAGGTCAACTAGCACAGATACGCAGTATTTT,CASRSTSTDTQYF,13,-,TRBV7-2,-,TRBJ2-3
TGTGCCATAACTCGGGACATCGAGCAGTACTTC,CAITRDIEQYF,11,-,TRBV6-5,-,TRBJ2-7
TGTGCCAGCAGCTTAGACTTCACCGACAGGGGCCCCACCTTC,CASSLDFTDRGPTF,14,TRBD1,TRBV11-2,-,TRBJ1-2
TGCGCCAGCAGCCAAGGTCCCTATAACACTGAAGCTTTCTTT,CASSQGPYNTEAFF,14,-,TRBV4-1,once,TRBJ1-1
TGCAGCGTTTCCTGTGAGCAGTTCTTC,CSVSCEQFF,9,-,TRBV29-1,-,TRBJ2-1
TGTGCCAGCAGTTTAGGCCCGGGACAGCTAAGGAATTCACCCCTCCACTTT,CASSLGPGQLRNSPLHF,17,TRBD1,TRBV28,-,TRBJ1-6
TGTGCCAGTAGTATGGGGGGGCATATGAACACTGAAGCTTTCTTT,CASSMGGHMNTEAFF,15,-,TRBV19,once,TRBJ1-1
TGCAGTGCTAGTCTCCGACAGGGAAATCAGCCCCAGCATTTT,CSASLRQGNQPQHF,14,TRBD1,TRBV20-1,-,TRBJ1-5
TGTGCCAGCTCACCACCGAGGGGGGGACTAGCCAAAAACATTCAGTACTTC,CASSPPRGGLAKNIQYF,17,-,TRBV18,-,TRBJ2-4
TGTGCCAGCAGACAACAGGGGGCCACAGATACGCAGTATTTT,CASRQQGATDTQYF,14,TRBD1,TRBV7-6,-,TRBJ2-3